The 20 T cell receptor beta chains in this list originate from one sample, sequenced in a study of CD8 T cells in Susac syndrome. cDNA came from about 0.5 to 1 ug RNA primed by random hexamers. TCRdb re-called the immunoSEQ multiplex PCR reads through MiXCR, storing one row per CDR3 protein. Of around 180,000 distinct CDR3 sequences in the sample, 93% were seen once. The sample consisted of CD4+ T cells from PBMCs. All receptors come from a human donor with multiple sclerosis.

The chain recombines TRBV19 with TRBJ1-5, with 7 bases that match TRBD1. The CDR3 totals 17 residues. Germline V CDR1 and CDR2: LNHDA, SQIVND (reference sequence). V lost 3 bases and J lost 7; bases outside the gene matches: 15. This CDR3 is CASSMEAVRGGGQPQHF. The CDR3 DNA follows: TGTGCCAGTAGTATGGAAGCCGTCAGAGGGGGCGGACAGCCCCAGCATTTT.

The chain combines TRBV24-1 with TRBJ2-1; a possible D gene is TRBD1 (6 bases). The CDR3 totals 14 residues. With 9 bases removed from V and 8 bases from J, the gap between germline ends came to 19 bases. Germline V gene data show CDR1 as KGHDR and CDR2 as SFDVKD. The CDR3 reads CATSGQLETDEQFF. The CDR3, as DNA: TGTGCCACCTCCGGACAGCTTGAGACAGATGAGCAGTTCTTC.

The chain uses TRBV30 and TRBJ2-3; 8 nucleotides match TRBD2. This CDR3 region has 16 residues. Looked up from germline, CDR1 is GTSNPN and CDR2 is SVGIG (reference sequence). The J segment lost 4 bases and the V segment lost 3 bases, leaving 12 bases of the junction unmatched. CDR3 bases: TGTGCCTGGAGCGCCAATAGCGGGATACCCTCAGATACGCAGTATTTT. It specifies CAWSANSGIPSDTQYF.

The chain combines TRBV6-1 with TRBJ1-2; 7 nucleotides line up with TRBD1. This CDR3 is built from 13 residues. V shed 3 bases and J 6 bases; nucleotides not matched to a gene: 4. CDR1 is MNHNS and CDR2 is SASEGT in the germline V gene. The CDR3 is CASSDRDRDGYTF. CDR3 DNA: TGTGCCAGCAGTGACCGGGACAGAGATGGCTACACCTTC.

This chain connects TRBV12-3 or TRBV12-4 to TRBJ2-7; 7 nucleotides line up with TRBD2. The CDR3 sequence is 12 residues long. V was pared by 3 bases and J by 11 bases, with 7 bases of the junction left unmatched. This chain's CDR3 is CASSLGLAEKYF. CDR3 DNA sequence: TGTGCCAGCAGTTTGGGTCTAGCGGAAAAGTACTTC.

V and J are TRBV2 and TRBJ2-7, with D perhaps being TRBD1 or TRBD2 (5 bases each). The V gene lost 5 bases and the J gene lost 7 bases, with 18 bases spanning the gap. Per the germline V gene, CDR1 is SNHLY and CDR2 is FYNNEI. CDR3 length: 14 amino acids. The CDR3 DNA reads as TGTGCCAGCAGTTATACCGGGGCCCGAGGGGAGCAGTACTTC. As protein: CASSYTGARGEQYF.

The rearrangement joins TRBV3-1 to TRBJ2-5; D is perhaps TRBD1 or TRBD2 (5 bases each). Trimming shortened V by 4 bases and J by 1 base, and 13 bases separated the two germline ends. In germline, CDR1 is LGHDT, CDR2 YNNKEL (reference sequence). This CDR3 is built from 15 residues. The CDR3 loop is CASSPGKQGQETQYF. CDR3 DNA sequence: TGTGCCAGCAGCCCCGGGAAGCAGGGCCAAGAGACCCAGTACTTC.

The chain combines TRBV5-1 with TRBJ2-3, with D perhaps matching TRBD1 (5 bases). V lost 4 bases to trimming and J lost 1 base, with 13 bases between them. Germline V lookup: CDR1 SGHRS, CDR2 YFSETQ. The CDR3 runs 15 residues. The CDR3 nucleotides are TGCGCCAGCAGCAAGGGAACGACAGGCACAGATACGCAGTATTTT. Amino acids: CASSKGTTGTDTQYF.

V usage is TRBV12-3 or TRBV12-4 and J usage is TRBJ2-7, with 7 bases aligning to TRBD1. Germline trimming cut 6 bases from V and 2 bases from J; bases unmatched to any gene: 4. The length of the CDR3 is 13 residues. CDR3 sequence: CASRQDRAYEQYF. The CDR3, as DNA: TGTGCCAGCAGACAAGACAGGGCCTACGAGCAGTACTTC.

This chain uses TRBV12-3 or TRBV12-4 with TRBJ1-3; D might be TRBD1 (6 bases). Between the trimmed V and J ends, which lost 4 bases and 7 bases, there was a span of 11 bases. This CDR3 region has 13 residues. DNA of the CDR3: TGTGCCAGCAGTTCAGGGAGGGGGAACACCATATATTTT. Translation gives CASSSGRGNTIYF.

This clonotype was seen only a few times. The rearrangement links TRBV3-1 to TRBJ2-5, with 9 bases aligning to TRBD2. This CDR3 is built from 13 residues. Germline V CDR1 and CDR2: LGHDT, YNNKEL (reference sequence). V dropped 4 bases and J dropped 4; count of bases not matched to a gene: 1. CDR3 sequence: CASSPSGAETQYF. The CDR3 DNA sequence: TGTGCCAGCAGCCCTAGCGGGGCAGAGACCCAGTACTTC.

The chain uses TRBV10-3 and TRBJ2-7; D is unresolved. Germline V gives CDR1 ENHRY, CDR2 SYGVKD. V shed 4 bases and J shed 6 bases, with 10 bases lying between them. There are 12 residues in the CDR3. The CDR3 DNA reads as TGTGCCATCAGTGTGGCAGCCGCCGAGCAGTACTTC. Translated: CAISVAAAEQYF.

The chain links TRBV28 to TRBJ1-2; tentative D call: TRBD1 (5 bases). V lost 3 bases and J 1 base, leaving 9 bases between the germline ends. CDR1 is MDHEN and CDR2 is SYDVKM in the germline V gene. This CDR3 has 14 amino acids. CDR3 protein: CASSFAGLNYGYTF. The CDR3 DNA reads TGTGCCAGCAGTTTTGCAGGGCTTAACTATGGCTACACCTTC.

The rearrangement joins TRBV7-6 to TRBJ2-5; 7 bases align to TRBD2. This CDR3 comprises 16 residues. Losses at the gene ends were 2 bases for V and 3 bases for J; bases not matched to a gene: 9. CDR1 SGHVS and CDR2 FNYEAQ come from the germline V gene. CDR3 DNA sequence: TGTGCCAGCAGCTTAATGACGGGGGGAATCAAAGAGACCCAGTACTTC. It yields the protein CASSLMTGGIKETQYF.

V gene TRBV5-4 combines with J gene TRBJ2-5, with unresolved D. This CDR3 has 15 amino acids. CDR1 is SGHNT, CDR2 YYREEE, per germline (reference sequence). Trimming removed 1 base from V and 3 bases from J, with 13 bases in between. CDR3 residues: CASSLIATQEETQYF. CDR3 in DNA: TGTGCCAGCAGCTTGATAGCCACCCAAGAAGAGACCCAGTACTTC.

The V gene is TRBV15, the J gene TRBJ1-2; D is unclear. With 3 bases removed from V and 4 bases from J, the gap between germline ends came to 9 bases. Germline V gene lookup returns CDR1 LNHNV and CDR2 YYDKDF (reference sequence). The CDR3 sequence is 13 residues long. The CDR3 loop is CATSRNGLYGYTF. The CDR3 coding sequence is TGTGCCACCAGCAGGAACGGCCTCTATGGCTACACCTTC.

The chain combines TRBV6-1 with TRBJ2-1; 10 positions match TRBD2. CDR1 is MNHNS, CDR2 SASEGT, per germline. CDR3 length: 17 amino acids. V shed 3 bases, J shed 8 bases, and the junction held 13 bases outside the gene matches. The chain's CDR3 is CASSDLYRAGGPHEQFF. The CDR3 DNA sequence: TGTGCCAGCAGTGACCTTTACCGAGCGGGGGGGCCTCATGAGCAGTTCTTC.

Here the CDR3 reads CASSLSFGQGGETQYF. The CDR3 DNA is TGTGCCAGCAGCTTGTCTTTCGGTCAGGGTGGGGAGACCCAGTACTTC. The rearrangement joins TRBV5-5 to TRBJ2-5, with D perhaps matching TRBD1 (5 bases). Between the trimmed V and J ends, which lost 1 base and 5 bases, there was a span of 18 bases. Germline V gene lookup returns CDR1 SGHKS and CDR2 YYEKEE (reference sequence). The CDR3 covers 16 residues. The full variable domain, completed using reference TRBV5-5 and TRBJ2-5, is DAGVTQSPTHLIKTRGQQVTLRCSPISGHKSVSWYQQVLGQGPQFIFQYYEKEERGRGNFPDRFSARQFPNYSSELNVNALLLGDSALYLCASSLSFGQGGETQYFGPGTRLLVL.

This clonotype appeared once. This chain links TRBV2 with TRBJ1-4; 8 positions agree with TRBD1. Germline CDR1 SNHLY, CDR2 FYNNEI. V lost 4 bases, J lost 4 bases, and 5 bases stayed unmatched. This CDR3 contains 15 residues. The CDR3 nucleotides read TGTGCCAGCAGTGGAGGCAGGGGGCTTAATGAAAAACTGTTTTTT. As protein: CASSGGRGLNEKLFF.

This chain links TRBV4-2 with TRBJ2-3, with 10 bases aligning to TRBD1. Germline loops: CDR1 LGHNA, CDR2 YNFKEQ. J was trimmed by 5 bases and V by 5 bases; bases with no gene match: 7. The CDR3 spans 15 residues. The CDR3 bases are TGTGCCAGCAGCAGCGACAGGGGGCAGGAAGATACGCAGTATTTT. Amino acids: CASSSDRGQEDTQYF.